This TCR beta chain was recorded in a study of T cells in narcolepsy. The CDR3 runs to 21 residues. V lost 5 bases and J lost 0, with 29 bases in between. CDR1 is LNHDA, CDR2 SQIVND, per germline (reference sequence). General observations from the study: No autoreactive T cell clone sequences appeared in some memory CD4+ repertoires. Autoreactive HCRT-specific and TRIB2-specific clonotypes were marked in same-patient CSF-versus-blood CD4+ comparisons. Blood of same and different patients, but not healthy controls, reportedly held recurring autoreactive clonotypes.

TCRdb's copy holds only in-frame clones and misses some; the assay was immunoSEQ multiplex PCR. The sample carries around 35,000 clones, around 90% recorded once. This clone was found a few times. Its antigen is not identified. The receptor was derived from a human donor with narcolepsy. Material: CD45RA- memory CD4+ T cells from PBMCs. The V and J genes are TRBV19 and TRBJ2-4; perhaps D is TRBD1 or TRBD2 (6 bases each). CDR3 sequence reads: CASSPIYAGPRGTSAKNIQYF. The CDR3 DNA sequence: TGTGCCAGTAGTCCAATCTACGCGGGACCGAGGGGGACATCAGCCAAAAACATTCAGTACTTC. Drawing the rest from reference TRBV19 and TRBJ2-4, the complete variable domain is DGGITQSPKYLFRKEGQNVTLSCEQNLNHDAMYWYRQDPGQGLRLIYYSQIVNDFQKGDIAEGYSVSREKKESFPLTVTSAQKNPTAFYLCASSPIYAGPRGTSAKNIQYFGAGTRLSVL.